Following are 2 T cell receptor beta chains from one sample sequenced in a study of T cell responses to AZD1222 COVID-19 vaccine. TCRdb's table, derived via immunoSEQ multiplex PCR, lists solely in-frame clones and lacks some. The sample lists 150,000 to 200,000 clones, 92% seen once, with roughly 10% in the top ten. This specimen was peripheral blood, taken on day 0 of AZD1222 vaccination. The source of these receptors is an adult in good health.

The chain carries TRBV6-5 and TRBJ1-1; 7 nucleotides match TRBD1. With V trimmed by 7 bases and J by 0 bases, 8 bases remained unmatched. The CDR3 length is 15 residues. The germline CDR1 and CDR2 sequences are MNHEY and SVGAGI. The CDR3 coding sequence is TGTGCCAGCATTCGGGACAGACAGTTGAACACTGAAGCTTTCTTT. Translation: CASIRDRQLNTEAFF.

V is TRBV2 and J is TRBJ2-5; perhaps TRBD2 as D (7 bases). Germline loops: CDR1 SNHLY, CDR2 FYNNEI. Trimming shortened V by 5 bases and J by 12 bases, and 22 bases separated the two germline ends. The CDR3 spans 14 residues. Here the CDR3 reads CASSYSEGGWLEYF. CDR3 DNA sequence: TGTGCCAGCAGTTATTCAGAGGGGGGGTGGCTCGAGTACTTC.